Following are 4 T cell receptor beta chains from one sample sequenced in a study of beta chain features in type 1 diabetes. The whole isolated RNA underwent reverse transcription, so sequencing captured expressed TCRB transcripts. The assay was immunoSEQ multiplex PCR, and TCRdb's table has in-frame clones only and misses some. The repertoire has roughly 380,000 clones, 15% to 20% of them found once; the top ten carry approximately 0.041%. The sequenced sample consisted of naive CD4+ T cells from blood. These receptor sequences come from a young woman in good health.

This clone was seen a handful of times. The CDR3 DNA reads TGTGCCAGCAGCCGGGACAGGGGAAGTGGCTACACCTTC. Translated: CASSRDRGSGYTF. V and J are TRBV7-3 and TRBJ1-2; TRBD1 matches 10 bases. V shed 5 bases and J 7 bases; nucleotides not matched to a gene: 4. The CDR3 has 13 amino acids. CDR1 is SGHTA, CDR2 FQGTGA, per germline.

This clone has more than one count but fewer than ten. The chain combines TRBV6-6 with TRBJ1-2; possibly TRBD1 for D (5 bases). Germline CDR1 is MNHNY and CDR2 is SVGAGI (reference sequence). This CDR3 region has 14 residues. Trimming removed 0 bases from V and 8 bases from J, with 13 bases in between. CDR3 region: CASSYSRQDKGYTF. The CDR3 bases are TGTGCCAGCAGTTACTCGCGGCAGGACAAAGGCTACACCTTC.

This clone was counted between two and nine times. Different DNA sequences within this sample yield the same CDR3. This sequence joins TRBV7-2 and TRBJ2-7; 14 bases align to TRBD2. CDR3 size: 15 residues. V was pared by 5 bases and J by 3 bases, with 3 bases of the junction left unmatched. The V gene's germline CDR1 is SGHTA and CDR2 FQGNSA. DNA of the CDR3: TGTGCCAGCAGCCTCGGGACTAGCGGGGGCTACGAGCAGTACTTC. This encodes CASSLGTSGGYEQYF.

This chain connects TRBV5-4 to TRBJ2-1; 7 bases are a match to TRBD2. V was pared by 0 bases and J by 12 bases, with 15 bases of the junction left unmatched. Germline-derived CDR1 and CDR2 are SGHNT and YYREEE (reference sequence). The CDR3 spans 16 residues. As DNA, the CDR3 is TGTGCCAGCAGCTTGGCCAGGACTAGAAATCCGAAGGCGCAGTTCTTC. Amino acid sequence: CASSLARTRNPKAQFF.